The TCR beta chain under discussion was sequenced for a study of control samples from healthy donors and cancer patients (TCRdb year 2020). For this clone: Which antigen it targets is not known. Base quality data are lacking; no much larger clone is found one base away.

The library came from the immunoSEQ multiplex PCR assay. What TCRdb holds here is the immuneACCESS table cut down to in-frame rearrangements. Part of the clones is not present; checked against another copy, under half of the missing clones reflect an unresolved V gene, and the others are unexplained. A total of almost 85,000 clones appear in this sample, around 94% of them only once. In total, the top ten clones hold about 5% of the sample. For CDR1 and CDR2, the germline V gene lists MDHEN and SYDVKM. From the cysteine through the phenylalanine, the CDR3 covers 17 amino acids. Only CDR3 DNA is held: 51 bases, read in frame from base 1. V is cut by 6 bases and J by 5 bases, and the space between the germline ends is 22 bases.

The sample consisted of blood. The sequence links TRBV28 to TRBJ1-4, with the identity of the D gene unclear. The TCR was taken from a woman between 18 and 30 years old in good health. The bases are TGTGCCAGCAGCTCACAGACGACCCGTCGTTGGAATGAAAAACTGTTTTTT. Its translation is CASSSQTTRRWNEKLFF.